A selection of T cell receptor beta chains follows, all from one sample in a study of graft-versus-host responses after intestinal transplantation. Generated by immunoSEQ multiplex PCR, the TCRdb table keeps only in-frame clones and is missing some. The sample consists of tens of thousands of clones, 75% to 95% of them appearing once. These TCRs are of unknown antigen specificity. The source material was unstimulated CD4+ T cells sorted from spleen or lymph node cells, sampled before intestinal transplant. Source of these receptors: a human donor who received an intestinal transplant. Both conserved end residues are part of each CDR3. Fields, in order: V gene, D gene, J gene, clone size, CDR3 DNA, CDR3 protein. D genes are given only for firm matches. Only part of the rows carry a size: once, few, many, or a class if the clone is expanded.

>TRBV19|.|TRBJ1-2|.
TGTGCCAGTAGGGCCCTTACAGGGATCTATGGCTACACCTTC
CASRALTGIYGYTF
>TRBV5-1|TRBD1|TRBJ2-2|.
TGCGCCAGCAGCTCTCGGACAGGGCGGAACACCGGGGAGCTGTTTTTT
CASSSRTGRNTGELFF
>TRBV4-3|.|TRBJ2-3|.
TGCGCCAGCAGCCAAGATAAAGGGAGCAAGAGCACAGATACGCAGTATTTT
CASSQDKGSKSTDTQYF
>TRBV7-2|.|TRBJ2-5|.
TGTGCCAGCAGCTTAGCGCAGTCTTTCCAAGAGACCCAGTACTTC
CASSLAQSFQETQYF
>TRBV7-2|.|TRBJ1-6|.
TGTGCCAGCAGCTTAGCGGGCGGGAACGGTTCACCCCTCCACTTT
CASSLAGGNGSPLHF
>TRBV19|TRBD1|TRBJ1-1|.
TGTGCCAGTAGGGACGACAGGGGAAGATACACTGAAGCTTTCTTT
CASRDDRGRYTEAFF
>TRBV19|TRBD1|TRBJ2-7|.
TGTGCCAGTAGTATCCGGGGAAGGGGGCCCTACGAGCAGTACTTC
CASSIRGRGPYEQYF
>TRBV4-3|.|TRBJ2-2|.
TGCGCCAGCAGCCAAGATCAGGGGAGCGGGGAGCTGTTTTTT
CASSQDQGSGELFF
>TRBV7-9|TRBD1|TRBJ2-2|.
TGTGCCAGCAGCAACTCAGGGGGCCTGAACACCGGGGAGCTGTTTTTT
CASSNSGGLNTGELFF
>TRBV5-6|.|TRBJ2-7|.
TGTGCCAGCAGCCCTGACCTCAGGGACGAGCAGTACTTC
CASSPDLRDEQYF
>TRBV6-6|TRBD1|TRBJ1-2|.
TGTGCCAGCAAGGACAGGGAGGCTTATAGTGGTGGCTACACCTTC
CASKDREAYSGGYTF
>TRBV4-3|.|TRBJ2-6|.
TGCGCCAGCAGCCTCCAGACAGGCGATGACTCTGGGGCCAACGTCCTGACTTTC
CASSLQTGDDSGANVLTF
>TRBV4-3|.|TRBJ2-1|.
TGCGCCAGCAGCCACCATGCGGACAGCTACAATGAGCAGTTCTTC
CASSHHADSYNEQFF
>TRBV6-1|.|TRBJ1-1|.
TGTGCCAGCCGATCAAGACGGGGTACCACTGAAGCTTTCTTT
CASRSRRGTTEAFF
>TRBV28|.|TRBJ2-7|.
TGTGCCAGCAGTCCAGACAGCTACGAGCAGTACTTC
CASSPDSYEQYF
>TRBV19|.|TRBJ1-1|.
TGTGCCAGTAGTACAGGGATCACGATGAACACTGAAGCTTTCTTT
CASSTGITMNTEAFF
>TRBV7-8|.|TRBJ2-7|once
TGTGCCAGCAGTACGGGGAAGCAGGGGGGTTACGAGCAGTACTTC
CASSTGKQGGYEQYF
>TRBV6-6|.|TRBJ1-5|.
TGTGCCAGCAGTTCCGCTGAGGGTAGCAATCAGCCCCAGCATTTT
CASSSAEGSNQPQHF
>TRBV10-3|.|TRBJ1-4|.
TGTGCCATCAGTGAGCGCGGAGGGGCAACTAATGAAAAACTGTTTTTT
CAISERGGATNEKLFF
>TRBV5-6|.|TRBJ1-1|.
TGTGCCAGCAGCCTCATGACAGCCAACACTGAAGCTTTCTTT
CASSLMTANTEAFF
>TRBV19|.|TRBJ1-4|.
TGTGCCAGTAAGGGCGTGGAGGCTGAAAAACTGTTTTTT
CASKGVEAEKLFF
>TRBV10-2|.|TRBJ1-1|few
TGCGCCAGCAGGCCCTTGGCCTCGAACACTGAAGCTTTCTTT
CASRPLASNTEAFF
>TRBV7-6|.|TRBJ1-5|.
TGTGCCAGCAGCTTAGCGAGGGAGCCAAATCAGCCCCAGCATTTT
CASSLAREPNQPQHF
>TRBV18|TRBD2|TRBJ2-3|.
TGTGCCAGCTCACTCGGACTAGAATCAGATACGCAGTATTTT
CASSLGLESDTQYF
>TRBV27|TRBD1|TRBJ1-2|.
TGTGCCAGCAGTTTTCTGGACAGGGCGGCGGGCTACACCTTC
CASSFLDRAAGYTF
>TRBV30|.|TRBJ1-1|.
TGTGCCTGGAGTGTCCCAATGGAGTGGTCCCCAGTACACACTGAAGCTTTCTTT
CAWSVPMEWSPVHTEAFF
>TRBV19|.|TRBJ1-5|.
TGTGCCAGTAGTATGGGGGGAAACGGTCAGCCCCAGCATTTT
CASSMGGNGQPQHF
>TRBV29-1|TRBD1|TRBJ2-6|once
TGCAGCGCCACGACAGGGGGATTCTCTGGGGCCAACGTCCTGACTTTC
CSATTGGFSGANVLTF
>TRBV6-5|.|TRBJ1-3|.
TGTGCCAGCAGGCGGGCGGGACTTGGAAACACCATATATTTT
CASRRAGLGNTIYF
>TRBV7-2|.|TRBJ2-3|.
TGTGCCAGCAGCTTATACGCACAGATCCTCACAGATACGCAGTATTTT
CASSLYAQILTDTQYF
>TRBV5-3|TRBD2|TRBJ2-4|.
TGTGCCAGAAGCCAAGGGACTAGCGGGGGATTAGCCAAAAACATTCAGTACTTC
CARSQGTSGGLAKNIQYF
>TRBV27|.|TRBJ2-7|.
TGTGCCAGCAGTTTTGCGGGGCCCGCCTACGAGCAGTACTTC
CASSFAGPAYEQYF
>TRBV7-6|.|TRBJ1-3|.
TGTGCCAGCAGCTTGTCCGGCTCTGGAAACACCATATATTTT
CASSLSGSGNTIYF
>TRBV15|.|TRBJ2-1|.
TGTGCCACCAGCAGAACCCCACTATCCTCCACAACTTTGCAGTTCTTC
CATSRTPLSSTTLQFF
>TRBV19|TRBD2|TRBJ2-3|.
TGTGCCAGTAGTATCCGGACTAGCGGGGCCACAGATACGCAGTATTTT
CASSIRTSGATDTQYF
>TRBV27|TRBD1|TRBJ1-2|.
TGTGCCAGCACTTCGATACGACAGGGGGGCTACACCTTC
CASTSIRQGGYTF
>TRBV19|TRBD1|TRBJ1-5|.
TGTGCCAGTAGTACGGACAGGGTGTGGGCAAGGCAGCCCCAGCATTTT
CASSTDRVWARQPQHF
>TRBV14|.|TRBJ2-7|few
TGTGCCAGCAGCCATACGGGACACGGCGAGCAGTACTTC
CASSHTGHGEQYF
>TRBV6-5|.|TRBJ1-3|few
TGTGCCAGCAGTTACGAGGACACCATATATTTT
CASSYEDTIYF
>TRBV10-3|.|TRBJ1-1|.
TGTGCCATCAAGCAACAGGGAGGGAGAGAAGCTTTCTTT
CAIKQQGGREAFF
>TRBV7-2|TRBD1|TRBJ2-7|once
TGTGCCAGCAGCCCCACAGGGGGCTCCTACGAGCAGTACTTC
CASSPTGGSYEQYF
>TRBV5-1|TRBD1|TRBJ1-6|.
TGCGCCAGCAGCCCCCGACAGGGTGAAAACTCACCCCTCCACTTT
CASSPRQGENSPLHF
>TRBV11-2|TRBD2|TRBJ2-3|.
TGTGCCAGCAGCTTAGCACTAGCGGGGAACACAGATACGCAGTATTTT
CASSLALAGNTDTQYF
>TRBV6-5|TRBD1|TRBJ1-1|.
TGTGCCAGCGGCGGGGACAGGGGGCGCACTGAAGCTTTCTTT
CASGGDRGRTEAFF
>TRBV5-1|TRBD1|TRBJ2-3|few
TGCGCCAGCAGCTTGGAGGGGGCGACAGATACGCAGTATTTT
CASSLEGATDTQYF
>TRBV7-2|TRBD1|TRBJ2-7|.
TGTGCCAGCAGCTTAGCGACAGGGGGGACCTCCTACGAGCAGTACTTC
CASSLATGGTSYEQYF
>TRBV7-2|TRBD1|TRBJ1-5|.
TGTGCCAGCAGCCTACAGGGGATTAACAATCAGCCCCAGCATTTT
CASSLQGINNQPQHF
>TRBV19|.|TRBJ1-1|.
TGTGCCAGTAGTATTAGTCGGAGTGAAGCTTTCTTT
CASSISRSEAFF
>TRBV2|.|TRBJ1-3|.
TGTGCCAGCAGGACCGGACGGGACTCTGGAAACACCATATATTTT
CASRTGRDSGNTIYF
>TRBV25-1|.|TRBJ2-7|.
TGTGCCAGCAGCACCACAGCTGACAGCGAGGTTGGTAGCTACGAGCAGTACTTC
CASSTTADSEVGSYEQYF